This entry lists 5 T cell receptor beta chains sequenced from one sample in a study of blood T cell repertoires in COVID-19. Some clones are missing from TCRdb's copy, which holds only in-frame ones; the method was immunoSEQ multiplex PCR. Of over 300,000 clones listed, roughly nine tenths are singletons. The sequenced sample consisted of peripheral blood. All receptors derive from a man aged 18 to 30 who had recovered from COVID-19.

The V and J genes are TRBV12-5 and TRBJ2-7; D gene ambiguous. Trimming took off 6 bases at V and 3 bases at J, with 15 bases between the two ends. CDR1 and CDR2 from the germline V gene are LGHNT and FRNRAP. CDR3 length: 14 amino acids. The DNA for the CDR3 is TGTGCTAGTGGGTCAGGCCCTTCAGACTACGAGCAGTACTTC. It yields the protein CASGSGPSDYEQYF.

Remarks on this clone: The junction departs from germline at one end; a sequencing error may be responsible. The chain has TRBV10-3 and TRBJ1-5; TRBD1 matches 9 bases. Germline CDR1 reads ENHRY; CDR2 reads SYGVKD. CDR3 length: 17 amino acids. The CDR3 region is CAIREGTGIPISPIRAF. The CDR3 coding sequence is TGTGCCATCAGGGAGGGGACAGGGATTCCAATCAGCCCCATCCGCGCTTTT.

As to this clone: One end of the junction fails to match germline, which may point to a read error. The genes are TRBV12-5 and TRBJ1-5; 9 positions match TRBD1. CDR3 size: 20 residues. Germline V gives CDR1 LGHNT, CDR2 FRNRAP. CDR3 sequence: CASGLPPGETGGPSHQPQHF. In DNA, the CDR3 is TGTGCTAGTGGTTTGCCCCCAGGCGAGACAGGGGGTCCTAGCCATCAGCCCCAGCATTTT.

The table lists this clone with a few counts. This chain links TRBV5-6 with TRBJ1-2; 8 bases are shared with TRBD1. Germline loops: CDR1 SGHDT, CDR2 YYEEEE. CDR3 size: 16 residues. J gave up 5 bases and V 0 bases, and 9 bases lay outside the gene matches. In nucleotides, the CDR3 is TGTGCCAGCAGCTTGGTGAGCGGACAGGGCCAGTATGGCTACACCTTC. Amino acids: CASSLVSGQGQYGYTF.

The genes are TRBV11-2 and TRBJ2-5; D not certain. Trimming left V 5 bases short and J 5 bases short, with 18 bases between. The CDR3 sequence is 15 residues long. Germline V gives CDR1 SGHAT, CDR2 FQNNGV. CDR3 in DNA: TGTGCCAGCAGCGTAGGACCCCCAGTCAGGGAGACCCAGTACTTC. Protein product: CASSVGPPVRETQYF.